These 23 T cell receptor beta chains were all obtained from the same sample, sequenced in a study of T cell repertoires in cytomegalovirus infection. TCRdb reanalysed the reads using MiXCR and keeps one entry per CDR3 protein. The sample comprises roughly 300,000 distinct CDR3 sequences, more than 8% of which are singletons, and 3.5% to 4.5% rests with the top ten. Sequencing was done on a sample of PBMCs. These TCRs come from a human donor in good health (CMV status not recorded). Some clones in this sample may be carry-over from other donors' samples.

The J gene is TRBJ1-4, the V gene TRBV12-3 or TRBV12-4, with 8 positions matching TRBD1. Germline trimming cut 3 bases from V and 8 bases from J; bases unmatched to any gene: 8. The length of the CDR3 is 15 residues. CDR3 sequence (DNA): TGTGCCAGCAGTTTGGCTAGGACAGGGAGAGAAAAACTGTTTTTT. The encoded protein is CASSLARTGREKLFF.

The rearrangement links TRBV19 to TRBJ2-5, with 7 bases matching TRBD2. In germline, CDR1 is LNHDA, CDR2 SQIVND (reference sequence). V lost 6 bases, J lost 14 bases, and 18 bases stayed unmatched. The CDR3 consists of 14 residues. The CDR3 nucleotides are TGTGCCAGTAGCGTAAGCGGGAACGGGCTCTCTTTATACTTC. This gives the protein CASSVSGNGLSLYF.

The table lists this clonotype with many counts. The chain carries TRBV7-2 and TRBJ1-1; D unresolved. Between the trimmed V and J ends, which lost 5 bases and 5 bases, there was a span of 12 bases. The V gene's germline CDR1 is SGHTA and CDR2 FQGNSA. The CDR3 loop spans 13 amino acids. CDR3 region: CASSPMKGTEAFF. CDR3 DNA sequence: TGTGCCAGCAGCCCGATGAAGGGAACTGAAGCTTTCTTT.

Concerning this clonotype: One end of the junction varies from germline; a read error may be responsible. J is TRBJ2-3 and V is TRBV7-6; 12 bases fit TRBD2. This CDR3 region has 16 residues. Per the germline V gene, CDR1 is SGHVS and CDR2 is FNYEAQ. For the CDR3, the DNA is TGTGCCAGCAGCCACGGGACTAGCGGGTTTTTAGATACGCAGTGTTTT. Residues: CASSHGTSGFLDTQCF. Full variable domain (missing parts from reference TRBV7-6 and TRBJ2-3): GAGVSQSPRYKVTKRGQDVALRCDPISGHVSLYWYRQALGQGPEFLTYFNYEAQQDKSGLPNDRFSAERPEGSISTLTIQRTEQRDSAMYRCASSHGTSGFLDTQCFGPGTRLTVL.

V gene TRBV20-1 combines with J gene TRBJ2-1, with 10 bases aligning to TRBD2. V was pared by 0 bases and J by 2 bases, with 1 base of the junction left unmatched. The CDR3 runs to 15 residues. Germline lookup yields CDR1 DFQATT and CDR2 SNEGSKA (reference sequence). CDR3 region: CSARDGLAAYNEQFF. The CDR3 coding sequence is TGCAGTGCTAGAGATGGACTAGCGGCCTACAATGAGCAGTTCTTC.

CDR3 region: CASSPASTWGYTF. CDR3 bases: TGTGCCAGCAGCCCAGCGTCAACTTGGGGCTACACCTTC. The gene calls are TRBV7-9 and TRBJ1-2; D ambiguous. Germline values: CDR1 SEHNR, CDR2 FQNEAQ (reference sequence). Trimming shortened V by 5 bases and J by 8 bases, and 15 bases separated the two germline ends. The CDR3 runs 13 residues. Full variable domain (remainder filled in from reference TRBV7-9 and TRBJ1-2): DTGVSQNPRHKITKRGQNVTFRCDPISEHNRLYWYRQTLGQGPEFLTYFQNEAQLEKSRLLSDRFSAERPKGSFSTLEIQRTEQGDSAMYLCASSPASTWGYTFGSGTRLTVV.

This clonotype was seen ten or more times. V gene TRBV7-2 combines with J gene TRBJ2-3; 8 bases agree with TRBD2. V lost 1 base, J lost 6 bases, and 12 bases stayed unmatched. Per germline, CDR1 SGHTA and CDR2 FQGNSA. The CDR3 has 17 residues. DNA for the CDR3: TGTGCCAGCAGCTTAGTTCCAGCGGGGGTCCGTGGGGATACGCAGTATTTT. Its translation: CASSLVPAGVRGDTQYF.

This clonotype was recorded a few times. The genes are TRBV20-1 and TRBJ2-5; 7 nucleotides match TRBD2. The CDR3 totals 15 residues. V lost 2 bases and J lost 2; bases outside the gene matches: 8. Germline CDR1 reads DFQATT; CDR2 reads SNEGSKA (reference sequence). CDR3 nucleotides: TGCAGTGCTAGAATACCGGGACTACCGCAAGAGACCCAGTACTTC. The encoded protein is CSARIPGLPQETQYF.

This clonotype was found a few times. The rearrangement links TRBV2 to TRBJ1-1; D unclear. The CDR3 runs to 14 residues. CDR1 SNHLY and CDR2 FYNNEI come from the germline V gene. V gave up 4 bases and J gave up 0 bases, with 9 bases separating them. CDR3 sequence reads: CASSVTLMNTEAFF. In DNA form, the CDR3 reads TGTGCCAGCAGTGTGACCCTCATGAACACTGAAGCTTTCTTT.

This clonotype was counted between two and nine times. This rearrangement joins TRBV7-2 to TRBJ2-2; D is uncertain. Trimming shortened V by 3 bases and J by 3 bases, and 8 bases separated the two germline ends. Looked up from germline, CDR1 is SGHTA and CDR2 is FQGNSA. This CDR3 region has 14 residues. The CDR3 DNA reads TGTGCCAGCAGCTTGGGCCGACACACCGGGGAGCTGTTTTTT. Translated: CASSLGRHTGELFF.

The genes are TRBV24-1 and TRBJ2-7, with TRBD1 as a possible D gene (5 bases). Trimming left V 5 bases short and J 6 bases short, with 13 bases between. The CDR3 has 13 amino acids. Per germline, CDR1 KGHDR and CDR2 SFDVKD. The CDR3 spells CATSGVQGLEQYF. In nucleotides, the CDR3 is TGTGCCACCAGTGGCGTCCAGGGCCTCGAGCAGTACTTC.

The V gene is TRBV10-3, the J gene TRBJ1-5, with D maybe TRBD1 (6 bases). Germline lookup yields CDR1 ENHRY and CDR2 SYGVKD. Trimming took off 4 bases at V and 7 bases at J, with 11 bases between the two ends. The CDR3 consists of 13 residues. CDR3 region: CAISGSGGQPQHF. The DNA of the CDR3 is TGTGCCATCAGTGGGTCGGGGGGCCAGCCCCAGCATTTT.

This clonotype has at least ten counts. The rearrangement uses TRBV7-6 and TRBJ2-3; unclear D gene. CDR1 is SGHVS and CDR2 is FNYEAQ in the germline V gene. Trimming stripped 1 base from V and 0 bases from J, with 8 bases between. The CDR3 is made up of 15 amino acids. The CDR3 sequence is CASSLVGQSTDTQYF. CDR3 bases: TGTGCCAGCAGCTTAGTTGGGCAAAGCACAGATACGCAGTATTTT.

This clonotype showed up many times. The J gene is TRBJ1-3, the V gene TRBV11-2; the D gene is possibly TRBD1 (6 bases). CDR3 length: 14 amino acids. Germline lookup yields CDR1 SGHAT and CDR2 FQNNGV. V was shortened by 4 bases and J by 0 bases, with 7 bases between the two germline ends. The CDR3 here is CASSSRGSGNTIYF. DNA for the CDR3: TGTGCCAGCAGCTCCAGGGGCTCTGGAAACACCATATATTTT.

This clonotype was seen repeatedly, ten times or more. The V gene is TRBV7-3, the J gene TRBJ1-1; TRBD1 matches at 9 bases. V shed 5 bases and J 4 bases; nucleotides not matched to a gene: 8. Germline-derived CDR1 and CDR2 are SGHTA and FQGTGA. The CDR3 contains 15 residues. CDR3 sequence: CASSADRGGVTEAFF. The DNA for the CDR3 is TGTGCCAGCAGCGCCGACAGGGGGGGGGTCACTGAAGCTTTCTTT.

This clonotype showed up just a few times. This sequence joins TRBV6-8 and TRBJ1-1, with 9 bases that match TRBD1. This CDR3 comprises 15 residues. With V trimmed by 0 bases and J by 5 bases, 4 bases remained unmatched. The germline CDR1 and CDR2 sequences are MNHGY and SAAAGT. This CDR3 is CASSYSNRGLTEAFF. The CDR3 DNA sequence: TGTGCCAGCAGTTACTCGAACAGGGGGCTAACTGAAGCTTTCTTT.

The sample holds a few counts of this clonotype. The genes are TRBV10-3 and TRBJ2-5, with D perhaps matching TRBD1 (7 bases). The germline V gene encodes CDR1 ENHRY and CDR2 SYGVKD. This CDR3 has 12 residues. V was trimmed by 11 bases and J by 5 bases, leaving 15 bases between them. CDR3 nucleotides: TGTGCCGCTAGGACAGGAGGGGAGACCCAGTACTTC. This encodes CAARTGGETQYF.

Ten or more counts support this clonotype. The chain carries TRBV11-2 and TRBJ2-7; 8 bases map to TRBD2. CDR1 is SGHAT and CDR2 is FQNNGV in the germline V gene. The CDR3 sequence is 15 residues long. V lost 1 base to trimming and J lost 5 bases; unmatched junction nucleotides: 7. The CDR3 spells CASSLGISGTHEQYF. In DNA, the CDR3 is TGTGCCAGCAGCTTAGGTATTAGCGGGACCCACGAGCAGTACTTC.

This clonotype was counted many times. V is TRBV7-9 and J is TRBJ2-1; TRBD1 matches at 9 bases. J gave up 5 bases and V 5 bases, and 10 bases lay outside the gene matches. Germline CDR1 SEHNR, CDR2 FQNEAQ (reference sequence). The length of the CDR3 is 16 residues. The CDR3 DNA sequence: TGTGCCAGCAGCCCCCGGGACAGGGACCTCCACAATGAGCAGTTCTTC. Protein sequence: CASSPRDRDLHNEQFF.

This clonotype was seen ten or more times. V gene TRBV7-2 combines with J gene TRBJ1-5; the D is unclear. V was shortened by 1 base and J by 4 bases, with 14 bases between the two germline ends. This CDR3 is built from 16 residues. The V gene's germline CDR1 is SGHTA and CDR2 FQGNSA. CDR3 in amino acids: CASSLVQSGPNQPQHF. CDR3 in DNA: TGTGCCAGCAGCTTAGTCCAATCAGGTCCAAATCAGCCCCAGCATTTT.

This clonotype has more than one count but fewer than ten. This sequence joins TRBV10-1 and TRBJ2-4, with TRBD1 matching over 7 bases. Per germline, CDR1 WNHNN and CDR2 SYGVQD (reference sequence). V was clipped by 0 bases and J by 7 bases; unmatched bases: 3. This CDR3 is 14 amino acids long. In DNA, the CDR3 is TGCGCCAGCAGTGAGTCGAGGGACAGTAACATTCAGTACTTC. Protein sequence: CASSESRDSNIQYF.

This clonotype has more than one count but fewer than ten. The chain has TRBV6-1 and TRBJ2-7; 7 bases agree with TRBD1. Germline values: CDR1 MNHNS, CDR2 SASEGT. With 7 bases clipped from V and 0 bases from J, the junction kept 6 bases outside the gene matches. This CDR3 is built from 14 residues. The CDR3 is CASISDRYSYEQYF. The CDR3 DNA sequence: TGTGCCAGCATCTCGGACAGGTACTCCTACGAGCAGTACTTC.

In its sample, this clonotype was seen many times. This chain connects TRBV7-2 to TRBJ2-7, with 10 bases lining up with TRBD1. CDR3 length equals 15 residues. With V trimmed by 6 bases and J by 4 bases, 9 bases remained unmatched. From germline, CDR1 is SGHTA and CDR2 FQGNSA. CDR3 coding DNA: TGTGCCAGCAGATCGACAGGGACAGGGGTTTACGAGCAGTACTTC. This codes for CASRSTGTGVYEQYF.